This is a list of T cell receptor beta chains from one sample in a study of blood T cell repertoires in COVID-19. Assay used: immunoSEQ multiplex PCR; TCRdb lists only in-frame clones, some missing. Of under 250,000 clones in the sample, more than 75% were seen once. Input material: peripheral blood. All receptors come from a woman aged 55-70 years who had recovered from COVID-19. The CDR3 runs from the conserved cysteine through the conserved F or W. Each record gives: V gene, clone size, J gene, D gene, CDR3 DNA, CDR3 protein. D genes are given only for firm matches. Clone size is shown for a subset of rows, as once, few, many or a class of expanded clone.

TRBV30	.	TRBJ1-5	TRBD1	TGTGCCTGGAAGGCCCCAACGAGACAGGGTAATCAGCCCCAGCATTTT	CAWKAPTRQGNQPQHF
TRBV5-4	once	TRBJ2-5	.	TGTGCCAGCAGCTCGGACAGGCGGGGTGAGACCCAGTACTTC	CASSSDRRGETQYF
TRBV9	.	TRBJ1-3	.	TGTGCCAGCAGCGCCCCCACAGGGATCGGAAACACCATATATTTT	CASSAPTGIGNTIYF
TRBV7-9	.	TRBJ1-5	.	TGTGCCAGCAGCTTTGTCGGGGATCAGCCCCAGCATTTT	CASSFVGDQPQHF
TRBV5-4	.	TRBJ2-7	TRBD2	TGTGCCAGCAGCTTAGGCGGGGGGTCCTCCTACGAGCAGTACTTC	CASSLGGGSSYEQYF
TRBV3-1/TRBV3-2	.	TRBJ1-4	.	TGTGCCAGCAGCCGCTCCTCAACTAGCGTGGGCGAAAAACTGTTTTTT	CASSRSSTSVGEKLFF
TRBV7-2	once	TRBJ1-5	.	TGTGCCAGCAGCTGGTCGGGGAGAAGCAATCAGCCCCAGCATTTT	CASSWSGRSNQPQHF
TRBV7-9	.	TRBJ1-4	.	TGTGCCAGCAGCTCCGGGTCTTTTTCCTGGGAACTGTTTTTT	CASSSGSFSWELFF
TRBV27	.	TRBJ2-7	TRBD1	TGTGCCAGCAGTGCAGGGGGCTTCGTCGGTGAGCAGTACTTC	CASSAGGFVGEQYF
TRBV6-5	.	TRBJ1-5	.	TGTGCCAGCCAAAGTGGACAATCTAGCAATCAGCCCCAGCATTTT	CASQSGQSSNQPQHF